Described below is a single T cell receptor (beta chain) sequence and its context. Its target is not known. This specimen comes from a study of siplizumab effects on memory and regulatory T cells. The CDR3 has 14 amino acids. V lost 3 bases and J 4 bases, leaving 12 bases between the germline ends. The germline V gene has CDR1 MDHEN and CDR2 SYDVKM. Overall study results and limits: Memory cells seemed less diverse than naive T cells, which seemed major alloresponse contributors.

Assays examined 90,000 to 100,000 TCR templates per sample. Produced via immunoSEQ multiplex PCR; TCRdb's table is partial and in-frame only. The table includes 57,000 or so clones, about 92% detected once. The TCR originated in a human donor in good health. The sequencing sample was made of CD8+ T cells sorted from blood. The chain joins TRBV28 to TRBJ2-5; no clear D gene. In DNA form, the CDR3 reads TGTGCCAGCAGTTTTGTGGGAACGGTAGAGACCCAGTACTTC. Translation gives CASSFVGTVETQYF.